A selection of T cell receptor beta chains follows, all from one sample in a study of cytomegalovirus exposure and HLA in healthy donors. Clones were read by immunoSEQ multiplex PCR, and TCRdb kept only the in-frame ones, dropping some. Of under 200,000 clones detected, 75% to 90% appear once; the ten largest clones hold around 5%. Sequences were obtained from PBMCs. The receptor source for this set is a man aged 25 to 40 in good health and CMV-seronegative. Each CDR3 is given without its conserved first and last residue. A D gene is named only where the DNA matches it firmly.

TRBV5-4	NA	TRBJ2-6	ASTQGTTPLSGANVLT
TRBV4-3	NA	TRBJ2-7	ASSQSGGFDEQY
TRBV4-3	NA	TRBJ2-6	ASSQDTGTGANVLT
TRBV5-1	NA	TRBJ2-6	ASSLGGVGANVLT
TRBV28	NA	TRBJ2-5	ASSSRGKETQY
TRBV7-9	TRBD2	TRBJ2-1	ASSFEELAGAEF
TRBV6-4	NA	TRBJ1-1	ARLGPGDLNTEAF
TRBV6-5	NA	TRBJ1-3	ASRPQGAGNTIY
TRBV19	NA	TRBJ2-7	ASSIWGRAYEQY
TRBV11-2	TRBD2	TRBJ2-2	ASSLELAGVHTGELF
TRBV4-2	NA	TRBJ2-7	ASSRGPPGYEQY
TRBV10-3	TRBD2	TRBJ2-1	AISFGLAGSYNEQF
TRBV28	TRBD2	TRBJ2-3	ASSRDLSGRLDTQY
TRBV6-5	NA	TRBJ1-1	ASSPGQPGTEAF
TRBV6-5	NA	TRBJ2-3	ASSYGAGSTDTQY
TRBV4-2	TRBD2	TRBJ2-2	ASSHPTSGRGTGELF
TRBV28	NA	TRBJ1-2	ATIREGYGGYT
TRBV15	NA	TRBJ1-5	ATSREGDSNQPQH
TRBV19	TRBD1	TRBJ2-7	ASGDRLGEQY
TRBV5-6	TRBD2	TRBJ2-3	ASSLDSGGVPDTQY
TRBV27	NA	TRBJ1-5	ASSSPGGIQH
TRBV10-3	TRBD2	TRBJ2-5	AISESGQASGGPRPQY
TRBV27	TRBD1	TRBJ2-7	ASSLELLTGEKISVQY
TRBV11-2	NA	TRBJ2-1	ASSLEWGYSYNEQF
TRBV5-6	NA	TRBJ1-1	ASSLTGLTEAF
TRBV30	TRBD2	TRBJ2-1	AWSVGLAGPNEQF
TRBV7-9	NA	TRBJ1-5	ASSLGYNSNQPQH
TRBV7-2	NA	TRBJ1-1	ASSLSRAEAF
TRBV28	TRBD2	TRBJ2-1	ASNIFGGYEQF
TRBV7-9	TRBD2	TRBJ2-1	ASNRGDQYNEQF
TRBV6-6	TRBD1	TRBJ1-2	ASSATGSYGYT
TRBV30	NA	TRBJ2-1	ASLGGLGNEQF
TRBV7-6	TRBD2	TRBJ2-7	ASSPTSDLAASGITPYEQY
TRBV27	TRBD1	TRBJ2-7	ASSTRAGTANYEQY
TRBV19	TRBD1	TRBJ1-1	ASSVRGPMNTEAF
TRBV27	NA	TRBJ1-5	ASIPGVGQRESNQPQH